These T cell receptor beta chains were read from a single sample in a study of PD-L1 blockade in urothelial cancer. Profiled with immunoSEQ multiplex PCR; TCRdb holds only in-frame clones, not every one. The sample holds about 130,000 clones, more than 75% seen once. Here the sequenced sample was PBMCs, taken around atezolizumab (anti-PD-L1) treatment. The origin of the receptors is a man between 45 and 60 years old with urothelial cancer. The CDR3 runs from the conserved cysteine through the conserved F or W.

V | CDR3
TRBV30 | CAWSVLSRASGRVVSYNEQFF
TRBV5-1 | CASSGGQGVHGYTF
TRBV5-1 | CASSFSGDRAETQYF
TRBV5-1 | CASSLGPGAGGPRTQYF
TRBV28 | CASRLLRGSAKGETQYF
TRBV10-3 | CAISNDRGLVNEQYF
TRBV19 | CASSGLAGDSGNIQYF
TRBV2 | CASRWTQETQYF
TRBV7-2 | CASSSGLVGEQYF
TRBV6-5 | CASRVAGTKTQYF
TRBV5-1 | CASSLGQGVGHEQYF
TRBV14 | CASSQVRGSGIQYF
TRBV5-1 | CASSPRTGSGQPQHF
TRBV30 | CACRVSADTQYF
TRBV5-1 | CASSLAGVGAWGNTIYF
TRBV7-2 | CASSPAGGVAGGNEQFF
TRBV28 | CASSVPAGVFSNEKLFF
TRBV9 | CASSAGLAGNTDTQYF
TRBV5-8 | CASSLVRGRVANTGELFF
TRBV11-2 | CASRQTGSWPGNTIYF
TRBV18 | CASSLRQGEIEAFF
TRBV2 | CASSRQGANTGELFF
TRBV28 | CASRQAGGTDTQYF
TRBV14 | CASSQQKTGHSPLHF
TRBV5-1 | CASSPGDLLYEQYF
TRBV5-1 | CASTGENHPRGYTF
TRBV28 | CASSFSYREIGEQYF